One and the same sample provided the 31 T cell receptor beta chains below, sequenced in a study of T cells in Graves' hyperthyroidism and ophthalmopathy. Amplified regions were TCR beta CDR3 sequences from RNA transcripts. First-round RT-PCR with HTBI primers amplified the TCR CDR3 region. MiXCR was run by TCRdb on the multiplex PCR reads, yielding one entry per CDR3 protein. This table holds 450,000 to 600,000 distinct CDR3 sequences, less than 20% found once. Sequenced: blood. The receptors here all came from a man between 40 and 49 years old with Graves' ophthalmopathy.

The chain is built from TRBV6-1 and TRBJ2-1; D gene ambiguous. V lost 6 bases and J lost 4, with 16 bases in between. This CDR3 has 15 amino acids. The germline CDR1 and CDR2 sequences are MNHNS and SASEGT. CDR3 sequence reads: CASSLRGQNYNEQFF. Written as DNA, the CDR3 is TGTGCCAGCAGCCTCCGTGGGCAGAATTACAATGAGCAGTTCTTC.

The V call is TRBV6-1, the J call TRBJ2-7; 7 bases map to TRBD1. The CDR3 is made up of 13 amino acids. CDR1 and CDR2 from the germline V gene are MNHNS and SASEGT. V shed 4 bases and J 6 bases; nucleotides not matched to a gene: 6. CDR3 amino acids: CASSVDRSGEQYF. CDR3 nucleotide sequence: TGTGCCAGCAGTGTGGACAGGTCCGGCGAGCAGTACTTC.

This clonotype was seen only a few times. The V gene is TRBV7-9, the J gene TRBJ1-1; 7 bases are a match to TRBD1. CDR1 is SEHNR and CDR2 is FQNEAQ in the germline V gene (reference sequence). With 5 bases clipped from V and 4 bases from J, the junction kept 4 bases outside the gene matches. The CDR3 has 13 amino acids. CDR3 nucleotides: TGTGCCAGCAGCAAGGGGGCCGGCACTGAAGCTTTCTTT. The encoded protein is CASSKGAGTEAFF.

The chain combines TRBV19 with TRBJ1-6; D call uncertain. Germline V gene sequence: CDR1 LNHDA, CDR2 SQIVND (reference sequence). This CDR3 region has 13 residues. V was pared by 8 bases and J by 8 bases, with 13 bases between. The CDR3: CASRGRGDSPLHF. CDR3 nucleotides: TGTGCCAGTCGAGGGAGAGGTGATTCACCCCTCCACTTT. Variable domain in full (rest from reference TRBV19 and TRBJ1-6): DGGITQSPKYLFRKEGQNVTLSCEQNLNHDAMYWYRQDPGQGLRLIYYSQIVNDFQKGDIAEGYSVSREKKESFPLTVTSAQKNPTAFYLCASRGRGDSPLHFGNGTRLTVT.

This clonotype was counted between two and nine times. The J gene is TRBJ1-2, the V gene TRBV18; TRBD1 might be the D (5 bases). The V gene lost 3 bases and the J gene lost 0 bases, with 11 bases spanning the gap. Per germline, CDR1 KGHSH and CDR2 LQKENI. The CDR3 spans 15 residues. Here the CDR3 DNA reads TGTGCCAGCTCACCCAGACAGCGACCTAACTATGGCTACACCTTC. It encodes CASSPRQRPNYGYTF.

This clonotype has a count of ten or more. V and J are TRBV4-2 and TRBJ1-1, with unresolved D. V was shortened by 0 bases and J by 6 bases, with 8 bases between the two germline ends. The CDR3 sequence is 13 residues long. In germline, CDR1 is LGHNA, CDR2 YNFKEQ. CDR3 sequence: CASSQDLRSEAFF. In nucleotides, the CDR3 is TGTGCCAGCAGCCAAGACTTAAGGTCTGAAGCTTTCTTT.

This clonotype was counted ten times or more. The chain is built from TRBV20-1 and TRBJ2-7; D gene unclear. This CDR3 has 11 residues. The germline V gene encodes CDR1 DFQATT and CDR2 SNEGSKA (reference sequence). The V end was cut by 6 bases, the J end by 6 bases, with 12 bases between. The CDR3 sequence is CSALQKAEQYF. The CDR3 DNA follows: TGCAGTGCCCTCCAGAAGGCCGAGCAGTACTTC.

The chain recombines TRBV6-5 with TRBJ2-5; 8 bases align to TRBD1. This CDR3 has 16 amino acids. Germline values: CDR1 MNHEY, CDR2 SVGAGI. V was pared by 1 base and J by 4 bases, with 8 bases of the junction left unmatched. The CDR3 is CASSYWTGKLGETQYF. The CDR3 DNA reads TGTGCCAGCAGTTACTGGACAGGGAAGTTGGGAGAGACCCAGTACTTC.

The table lists this clonotype with a few counts. This sequence joins TRBV7-9 and TRBJ2-1; 7 positions match TRBD2. The CDR3 loop spans 17 amino acids. Per germline, CDR1 SEHNR and CDR2 FQNEAQ (reference sequence). Unmatched junction bases numbered 10, after V lost 5 bases and J lost 0 bases. As DNA, the CDR3 is TGTGCCAGCAGCCTTCAAAGTACTAGCGCCTCCTACAATGAGCAGTTCTTC. As protein: CASSLQSTSASYNEQFF.

V is TRBV5-8 and J is TRBJ1-3; no firm D call. Germline V gene data show CDR1 as SGHTS and CDR2 as YDEGEE. With 3 bases removed from V and 0 bases from J, the gap between germline ends came to 7 bases. The CDR3 loop spans 14 amino acids. CDR3 sequence reads: CASSSKSSGNTIYF. The CDR3 nucleotides read TGTGCCAGCAGCTCCAAAAGCTCTGGAAACACCATATATTTT.

This clonotype was found a few times. V usage is TRBV7-9 and J usage is TRBJ2-7; no clear D gene. Germline V CDR1 and CDR2: SEHNR, FQNEAQ (reference sequence). This CDR3 has 14 residues. Between the trimmed V and J ends, which lost 1 base and 0 bases, there was a span of 7 bases. In DNA, the CDR3 is TGTGCCAGCAGCTTAGAGTACGGCTCCTACGAGCAGTACTTC. Amino acids: CASSLEYGSYEQYF.

Details on this clonotype: One junction end does not reproduce the germline sequence, and a read error may be involved. The chain is built from TRBV15 and TRBJ2-5; D may correspond to TRBD1 or TRBD2 (5 bases each). The germline V gene has CDR1 LNHNV and CDR2 YYDKDF (reference sequence). The CDR3 spans 15 residues. In DNA form, the CDR3 reads TGCGCCACCAGCAGAGGGGCGACGGGGACGGAGACCCAGTACTTC. Its protein product is CATSRGATGTETQYF.

The table lists this clonotype with many counts. The CDR3 is CASSLGVGGAIEQFF. The CDR3 DNA is TGTGCCAGCAGCTTGGGGGTTGGTGGGGCCATTGAGCAGTTCTTC. The rearrangement joins TRBV11-3 to TRBJ2-1; D may be TRBD1 or TRBD2 (5 bases each). Trimming cost V 3 bases and J 9 bases, with 18 bases left between them. The CDR3 has 15 amino acids. Looked up from germline, CDR1 is SGHNT and CDR2 is YENEEA.

The chain employs TRBV30 and TRBJ1-2; D may be TRBD1 (6 bases). Germline CDR1 reads GTSNPN; CDR2 reads SVGIG (reference sequence). The CDR3 runs 12 residues. V was clipped by 2 bases and J by 4 bases, with 8 bases between them. The CDR3 loop reads CAWSRQVYGYTF. CDR3 bases: TGTGCCTGGAGTCGACAGGTCTATGGCTACACCTTC.

This clonotype was counted at least ten times. The gene calls are TRBV7-3 and TRBJ2-3, with no clear D. V was shortened by 5 bases and J by 1 base, with 7 bases between the two germline ends. Per the germline V gene, CDR1 is SGHTA and CDR2 is FQGTGA. The CDR3 is 13 amino acids. Here the CDR3 reads CASSAPGTDTQYF. The CDR3 region has the DNA TGTGCCAGCAGCGCACCGGGCACAGATACGCAGTATTTT.

V is TRBV13 and J is TRBJ1-1; D perhaps matches TRBD1 (6 bases). V was pared by 2 bases and J by 1 base, with 11 bases between. The CDR3 loop spans 15 amino acids. The germline V gene encodes CDR1 PRHDT and CDR2 FYEKMQ (reference sequence). The CDR3 loop is CASSLWTETNTEAFF. The CDR3 DNA reads TGTGCCAGCAGCTTATGGACAGAGACGAACACTGAAGCTTTCTTT.

This chain uses TRBV19 with TRBJ2-3; no reliable D call. The CDR3 has 14 amino acids. V was trimmed by 5 bases and J by 0 bases, leaving 9 bases between them. Germline assignment: CDR1 LNHDA and CDR2 SQIVND (reference sequence). The CDR3 region has the DNA TGTGCCAGTAGTGCCGGGTCTAGCACAGATACGCAGTATTTT. It translates to CASSAGSSTDTQYF.

The chain has TRBV7-8 and TRBJ1-1, with 10 bases fitting TRBD1. Germline V gene lookup returns CDR1 SGHVS and CDR2 FQNEAQ. The CDR3 sequence is 17 residues long. V lost 5 bases to trimming and J lost 1 base; unmatched junction nucleotides: 10. The CDR3 is CASSPAETGGWNTEAFF. The CDR3 DNA is TGTGCCAGCAGCCCGGCTGAGACAGGGGGCTGGAACACTGAAGCTTTCTTT.

This chain uses TRBV12-5 with TRBJ2-7; a possible D gene is TRBD1 (6 bases). V lost 5 bases and J lost 2, with 13 bases in between. The CDR3 runs 14 residues. Germline V gene data show CDR1 as LGHNT and CDR2 as FRNRAP. The CDR3 spells CASGIQGTTYEQYF. CDR3 coding DNA: TGTGCTAGTGGTATCCAGGGGACCACCTACGAGCAGTACTTC.

This clonotype was seen at least ten times. V is TRBV7-2 and J is TRBJ1-2; TRBD1 is a possible D gene (6 bases). V shed 3 bases and J shed 4 bases, with 15 bases lying between them. This CDR3 region has 15 residues. The germline gives CDR1 SGHTA, CDR2 FQGNSA. The CDR3 DNA is TGTGCCAGCAGCTTTTCGACAGGCGAACCCTATGGCTACACCTTC. Encoded protein: CASSFSTGEPYGYTF.

CDR3 sequence reads: CASSVPGTNIYEQYF. As DNA, the CDR3 is TGTGCCAGCAGTGTACCGGGGACGAATATCTACGAGCAGTACTTC. The V gene is TRBV6-1, the J gene TRBJ2-7, with D perhaps being TRBD1 or TRBD2 (5 bases each). Per the germline V gene, CDR1 is MNHNS and CDR2 is SASEGT. V was pared by 4 bases and J by 3 bases, with 16 bases between. This CDR3 spans 15 amino acids.

The sample holds a few counts of this clonotype. In DNA form, the CDR3 reads TGTGCCAGCTCAGACAAACAGGGTTCCTATGGCTACACCTTC. Amino acids: CASSDKQGSYGYTF. The J gene is TRBJ1-2, the V gene TRBV18, with D tentatively TRBD1 (6 bases). V gave up 5 bases and J gave up 4 bases, with 14 bases separating them. Germline V gene lookup returns CDR1 KGHSH and CDR2 LQKENI. The length of the CDR3 is 14 residues. Filled out from reference TRBV18 and TRBJ1-2, the complete variable domain reads NAGVMQNPRHLVRRRGQEARLRCSPMKGHSHVYWYRQLPEEGLKFMVYLQKENIIDESGMPKERFSAEFPKEGPSILRIQQVVRGDSAAYFCASSDKQGSYGYTFGSGTRLTVV.

This chain joins TRBV27 and TRBJ1-1; D perhaps matches TRBD1 (6 bases). The length of the CDR3 is 14 residues. Germline CDR1 MNHEY, CDR2 SMNVEV (reference sequence). V was trimmed by 6 bases and J by 2 bases, leaving 13 bases between them. CDR3 nucleotides: TGTGCCAGCAGACAACAGGGTCCTAACACTGAAGCTTTCTTT. It codes for CASRQQGPNTEAFF.

This clonotype has a single count. The gene calls are TRBV18 and TRBJ2-6, with D unclear. This CDR3 is built from 17 residues. Germline V gives CDR1 KGHSH, CDR2 LQKENI. Trimming took 0 bases from V and 0 from J, leaving 9 bases between them. CDR3 residues: CASSPPDPNSGANVLTF. CDR3 nucleotide sequence: TGTGCCAGCTCACCACCAGATCCAAACTCTGGGGCCAACGTCCTGACTTTC.

The rearrangement links TRBV20-1 to TRBJ1-2, with 9 bases fitting TRBD1. J lost 3 bases, V lost 3 bases, and 11 bases had no gene match. The CDR3 loop spans 16 amino acids. From germline, CDR1 is DFQATT and CDR2 SNEGSKA (reference sequence). In nucleotides, the CDR3 is TGCAGTGCTAGGGCCGATCCGGGACAGGGAGACTATGGCTACACCTTC. Its protein is CSARADPGQGDYGYTF.

The rearrangement uses TRBV11-2 and TRBJ2-4; 7 bases align to TRBD2. Germline V lookup: CDR1 SGHAT, CDR2 FQNNGV. V shed 4 bases and J 2 bases; nucleotides not matched to a gene: 14. This CDR3 is built from 18 residues. In DNA, the CDR3 is TGTGCCAGCAGCTACTCACCGGGAACCGGGGGGACCAAAAACATTCAGTACTTC. Protein: CASSYSPGTGGTKNIQYF.

There are a few counts of this clonotype. The rearrangement links TRBV9 to TRBJ2-7, with D possibly matching TRBD2 (5 bases). Germline V gives CDR1 SGDLS, CDR2 YYNGEE. V lost 3 bases and J 2 bases, leaving 15 bases between the germline ends. The CDR3 has 15 residues. CDR3 in amino acids: CASSGGWELTYEQYF. CDR3 nucleotides: TGTGCCAGCAGCGGAGGGTGGGAGCTAACCTACGAGCAGTACTTC.

This clonotype was found a few times. The chain has TRBV6-1 and TRBJ2-7, with 12 bases aligning to TRBD2. This CDR3 has 16 amino acids. Germline CDR1 MNHNS, CDR2 SASEGT. V dropped 6 bases and J dropped 2; count of bases not matched to a gene: 8. The chain's CDR3 is CASSSGLAGIAYEQYF. In DNA, the CDR3 is TGTGCCAGCAGCTCCGGACTAGCGGGAATCGCCTACGAGCAGTACTTC.

This clonotype occurred a few times. The chain employs TRBV7-2 and TRBJ1-2, with 9 bases that match TRBD1. The germline gives CDR1 SGHTA, CDR2 FQGNSA. V was pared by 4 bases and J by 8 bases, with 5 bases of the junction left unmatched. This CDR3 spans 13 amino acids. This chain's CDR3 is CASSSGQGIGYTF. In DNA form, the CDR3 reads TGTGCCAGCAGCTCCGGACAGGGGATCGGCTACACCTTC.

In this sample, this clonotype turned up a few times. The chain carries TRBV6-2 or TRBV6-3 and TRBJ2-1; tentative D call: TRBD2 (6 bases). CDR3 length: 12 amino acids. The germline V and J ends were trimmed by 6 bases and 14 bases, with 17 bases remaining between them. CDR1 MNHEY and CDR2 SVGEGT come from the germline V gene. DNA of the CDR3: TGTGCCAGCAGGGCAAGAGCCGGAGGGGAGTTCTTC. Translating gives CASRARAGGEFF.

This clonotype was seen a few times. The chain is built from TRBV29-1 and TRBJ1-1; no definite D call. In germline, CDR1 is SQVTM, CDR2 ANQGSEA. This CDR3 has 12 residues. Deletions cut 6 bases from V and 1 base from J, with 9 bases between. Here the CDR3 DNA reads TGCAGCGTCCAGGTGTCGAACACTGAAGCTTTCTTT. Its translation is CSVQVSNTEAFF.